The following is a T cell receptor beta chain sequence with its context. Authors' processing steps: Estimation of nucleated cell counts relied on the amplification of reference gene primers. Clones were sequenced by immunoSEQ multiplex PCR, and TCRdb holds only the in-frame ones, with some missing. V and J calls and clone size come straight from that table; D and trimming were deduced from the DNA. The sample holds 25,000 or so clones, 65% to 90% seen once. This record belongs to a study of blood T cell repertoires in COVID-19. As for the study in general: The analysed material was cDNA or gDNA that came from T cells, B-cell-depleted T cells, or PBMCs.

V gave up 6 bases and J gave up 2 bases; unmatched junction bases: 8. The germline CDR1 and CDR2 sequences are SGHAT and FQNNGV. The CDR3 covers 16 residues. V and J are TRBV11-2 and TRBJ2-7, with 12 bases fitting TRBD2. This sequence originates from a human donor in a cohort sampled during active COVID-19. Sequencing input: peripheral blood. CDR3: CASRKLAGGKPYEQYF. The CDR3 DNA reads TGTGCCAGCAGAAAACTAGCGGGAGGCAAACCCTACGAGCAGTACTTC.